This is a list of T cell receptor beta chains from one sample in a study of blood T cell repertoires in COVID-19. Profiling relied on immunoSEQ multiplex PCR, and the TCRdb table lists in-frame clones only, not all of them. The sample records 250,000 to 350,000 clones, 75% to 95% being singletons. What was sequenced was peripheral blood. The source of these receptors is a woman aged 30 to 39 with COVID-19, enrolled during active disease. Both conserved end residues are part of each CDR3. Fields, in order: clone size, J gene, D gene, V gene, CDR3 DNA, CDR3 protein. The D gene is left open where the match is weak. Some rows have no size entry. The others give once, few or many, or a class for an expanded clone.

. | TRBJ1-1 | . | TRBV6-1 | TGTGCCAGCAGTGACCCCGGGGAGGGAAACACTGAAGCTTTCTTT | CASSDPGEGNTEAFF
once | TRBJ1-1 | . | TRBV28 | TGTGCCAGCACCGACGGGACTGAAGCTTTCTTT | CASTDGTEAFF
. | TRBJ2-5 | TRBD1 | TRBV11-3 | TGTGCCAGCAGCCCCCGGACAGGGGTAGCAGAGACCCAGTACTTC | CASSPRTGVAETQYF
. | TRBJ1-5 | . | TRBV18 | TGTGCCAGCTCACTAGACGGGCTAAGGTCCCGGGGTAAGCAGCCCCAGCATTTT | CASSLDGLRSRGKQPQHF
few | TRBJ2-7 | TRBD1 | TRBV2 | TGTGCCAGCAGCACAGGGGTCGAGCAGTACTTC | CASSTGVEQYF
few | TRBJ2-7 | . | TRBV18 | TGTGCCAGCTCACCACCCGCAGGCTACGAGCAGTACTTC | CASSPPAGYEQYF
. | TRBJ2-2 | . | TRBV2 | TGTGCCTCCAGTGCGACTAGGGTAGTCGGGGAGCTGTTTTTT | CASSATRVVGELFF
. | TRBJ1-5 | . | TRBV30 | TGTGCCTGGAGTTTACAGGGAATTTATAGTGGGCCCCAGCATTTT | CAWSLQGIYSGPQHF
few | TRBJ2-7 | TRBD2 | TRBV6-6 | TGTGCCAGTTCGGGGACTCATAGCGGGAGGGCGTACGAGCAGTACTTC | CASSGTHSGRAYEQYF
. | TRBJ1-2 | . | TRBV18 | TGTGCCAGCTCACCACCGGGAGTGGGCGCTAACTATGGCTACACCTTC | CASSPPGVGANYGYTF
. | TRBJ1-1 | . | TRBV25-1 | TGTGCCAGCAGTGAATCGGCCCTCGGGGGGACTGAAGCTTTCTTT | CASSESALGGTEAFF
. | TRBJ2-7 | TRBD1 | TRBV29-1 | TGCAGCGTTGAAGGATGGGGACAGAGCTCCTACGAGCAGTACTTC | CSVEGWGQSSYEQYF